Given below is one T cell receptor beta chain in context. Per germline, CDR1 SQVTM and CDR2 ANQGSEA. Trimming stripped 5 bases from V and 8 bases from J, with 15 bases between. The CDR3 extends over 12 amino acids. The sample belongs to a study of blood T cells in healthy people across ages. A second 7 to 11 cycle PCR used barcoded and J-beta primers. TCRdb re-derived calls from the 5' RACE reads in MiXCR, one entry per CDR3 protein. The sample has about 1.5 million distinct CDR3 sequences, less than 45% seen once; the top ten hold about 4%. The chain uses TRBV29-1 and TRBJ1-1, with no clear D. This sequence was found in a woman aged 18-35 years in good health. The sequenced sample consisted of blood. DNA for the CDR3: TGCAGCGTTCCTAAGGGTACAGCAGAAGCTTTCTTT. This gives the protein CSVPKGTAEAFF.